Listed below are T cell receptor beta chains from one sample, sequenced in a study of blood T cell repertoires in COVID-19. Here immunoSEQ multiplex PCR was the method, and the copy in TCRdb shows in-frame clones only, minus some. The repertoire holds about 90,000 clones, approximately 80% seen once, with 10% in the top ten. Sequencing input: peripheral blood. The receptors shown here come from a woman aged 65 to 85 with acute or convalescent COVID-19. The CDR3 runs from the conserved cysteine through the conserved F or W. The D gene is left open where the match is weak. A clone size is listed for some rows: how often the clone was seen (once, few, many), or a class if it is expanded.

d_call,v_call,j_call,clone_size,cdr3_aa,cdr3_nt
TRBD2,TRBV5-4,TRBJ2-2,.,CASSFRGRAGTGELFF,TGTGCCAGCAGCTTTAGAGGGAGGGCGGGCACCGGGGAGCTGTTTTTT
TRBD1,TRBV7-3,TRBJ2-5,.,CASSIRTGSAETQYF,TGTGCCAGCAGCATAAGGACAGGTTCAGCAGAGACCCAGTACTTC
TRBD1,TRBV11-2,TRBJ1-2,.,CASSLVRDRGGYTF,TGTGCCAGCAGCTTAGTACGGGACAGGGGTGGCTACACCTTC
TRBD1,TRBV10-1,TRBJ2-7,.,CASGGQVPYEQYF,TGCGCCAGCGGAGGACAGGTCCCCTACGAGCAGTACTTC
.,TRBV7-6,TRBJ2-3,.,CASSLQADTQYF,TGTGCCAGCAGCTTACAGGCAGATACGCAGTATTTT
.,TRBV29-1,TRBJ1-1,.,CSVVMNTEAFF,TGCAGCGTTGTAATGAACACTGAAGCTTTCTTT
TRBD1,TRBV29-1,TRBJ1-1,.,CSVEGDRDKNTEAFF,TGCAGCGTTGAGGGGGACAGGGATAAGAACACTGAAGCTTTCTTT
TRBD1,TRBV4-2,TRBJ2-1,.,CASSQEFGDSYNEQFF,TGTGCCAGCAGCCAAGAGTTTGGGGACAGTTACAATGAGCAGTTCTTC
.,TRBV3-1/TRBV3-2,TRBJ1-2,few,CASSQSRGYGYTF,TGTGCCAGCAGCCAATCCCGGGGCTATGGCTACACCTTC
.,TRBV4-1,TRBJ2-3,.,CASSGGAEDTQYF,TGCGCCAGCAGCGGGGGGGCCGAAGATACGCAGTATTTT
.,TRBV29-1,TRBJ2-7,.,CSVTLRHLPLEQYF,TGCAGCGTCACCCTCAGACACCTCCCGTTGGAGCAGTACTTC
TRBD2,TRBV5-8,TRBJ2-5,.,CASSGGLAGGQETQYF,TGTGCCAGCAGCGGTGGACTAGCGGGGGGGCAGGAGACCCAGTACTTC
TRBD1,TRBV5-1,TRBJ1-6,.,CASSLAGTANSPLHF,TGCGCCAGCAGCTTGGCCGGGACAGCGAATTCACCCCTCCACTTT
TRBD2,TRBV3-1/TRBV3-2,TRBJ2-3,.,CASSQAPSGRAWDTQYF,TGTGCCAGCAGCCAAGCACCAAGCGGGAGGGCCTGGGATACGCAGTATTTT
TRBD1,TRBV6-2/TRBV6-3,TRBJ1-2,.,CASSYSRTGGYGYTF,TGTGCCAGCAGTTACTCTAGGACAGGAGGCTATGGCTACACCTTC
.,TRBV28,TRBJ2-4,.,CASSLGGNIQYF,TGTGCCAGCAGTTTAGGGGGGAACATTCAGTACTTC
.,TRBV7-9,TRBJ2-7,.,CASSDMKALHEQYF,TGTGCCAGCAGCGACATGAAGGCCCTCCACGAGCAGTACTTC
TRBD2,TRBV9,TRBJ2-7,.,CASSTTGTTYEQYF,TGTGCCAGCAGCACTACCGGGACTACCTACGAGCAGTACTTC
.,TRBV2,TRBJ2-2,.,CASSDYSRTGELFF,TGTGCCAGCAGTGATTATTCTCGCACCGGGGAGCTGTTTTTT
TRBD2,TRBV20-1,TRBJ2-1,.,CSASGGLAGANEQFF,TGCAGTGCTAGTGGAGGACTAGCGGGAGCCAATGAGCAGTTCTTC
.,TRBV6-5,TRBJ1-5,.,CASSPPGANQPQHF,TGTGCCAGCAGCCCACCAGGGGCAAATCAGCCCCAGCATTTT
TRBD1,TRBV30,TRBJ2-7,.,CAWSVQGGYYEQYF,TGTGCCTGGAGTGTACAGGGGGGATACTACGAGCAGTACTTC
TRBD2,TRBV7-6,TRBJ2-1,once,CASSSGLAGVSDEQFF,TGTGCCAGCAGCTCCGGACTAGCGGGAGTTAGCGATGAGCAGTTCTTC
.,TRBV5-4,TRBJ1-1,.,CASTPAGPNTEAFF,TGTGCCAGCACCCCGGCGGGGCCGAACACTGAAGCTTTCTTT
TRBD1,TRBV30,TRBJ1-2,once,CAWSVQGVSGYTF,TGTGCCTGGAGTGTACAGGGGGTCTCCGGCTACACCTTC
.,TRBV5-1,TRBJ1-6,.,CASSASGQNSPLHF,TGCGCCAGCAGCGCAAGTGGACAGAATTCACCCCTCCACTTT
TRBD2,TRBV5-1,TRBJ2-5,few,CASSLGVLGLGVGETQYF,TGCGCCAGCAGCTTGGGAGTATTGGGACTAGGGGTTGGTGAGACCCAGTACTTC
TRBD2,TRBV7-2,TRBJ2-7,.,CASSIGLAGGLYEQYF,TGTGCCAGCAGTATCGGACTAGCGGGGGGGCTATACGAGCAGTACTTC
.,TRBV24-1,TRBJ2-5,.,CATSAGTLAGETQYF,TGTGCCACCAGTGCGGGAACGCTAGCAGGAGAGACCCAGTACTTC
.,TRBV30,TRBJ2-7,.,CAWSRDWTYEQYF,TGTGCCTGGAGTAGGGACTGGACCTACGAGCAGTACTTC
TRBD1,TRBV7-8,TRBJ1-2,.,CASSLRAGTGHLYGYTF,TGTGCCAGCAGCTTACGCGCTGGGACAGGCCACCTCTATGGCTACACCTTC
.,TRBV7-2,TRBJ1-1,.,CASSLGGGTEAFF,TGTGCCAGCAGCTTAGGGGGGGGCACTGAAGCTTTCTTT
.,TRBV4-1,TRBJ1-2,.,CASSQETLLDYGYTF,TGCGCCAGCAGCCAAGAAACTCTCCTCGACTATGGCTACACCTTC
TRBD2,TRBV14,TRBJ2-1,few,CASSQAAGGGNEQFF,TGTGCCAGCAGCCAAGCGGCGGGCGGGGGGAATGAGCAGTTCTTC
.,TRBV4-1,TRBJ1-1,.,CASSQVWTVGQTEAFF,TGCGCCAGCAGCCAAGTTTGGACAGTGGGTCAGACTGAAGCTTTCTTT
TRBD2,TRBV7-6,TRBJ2-3,.,CASSPRGAGASDTQYF,TGTGCCAGCAGCCCCCGTGGAGCGGGAGCAAGCGATACGCAGTATTTT
TRBD1,TRBV7-3,TRBJ2-6,.,CASSPGQGYGANVLTF,TGTGCCAGCAGCCCGGGACAGGGGTATGGGGCCAACGTCCTGACTTTC
.,TRBV19,TRBJ2-2,.,CASSTGAWGSTGELFF,TGTGCCAGTAGTACAGGGGCGTGGGGGAGCACCGGGGAGCTGTTTTTT
TRBD1,TRBV6-5,TRBJ2-2,.,CASRYRGTGELFF,TGTGCCAGCAGGTACAGGGGCACCGGGGAGCTGTTTTTT
TRBD1,TRBV10-3,TRBJ2-7,.,CAISESGQEVTDEQYF,TGTGCCATCAGTGAGTCAGGACAGGAAGTAACCGACGAGCAGTACTTC
TRBD1,TRBV7-9,TRBJ2-5,few,CASSSRGPETQYF,TGTGCCAGCAGCAGCAGGGGGCCGGAGACCCAGTACTTC
.,TRBV7-9,TRBJ2-7,.,CASSGDKNYEQYF,TGTGCCAGCAGCGGGGACAAGAACTACGAGCAGTACTTC
TRBD2,TRBV2,TRBJ2-5,.,CASARASGRRIQETQYF,TGTGCCTCAGCTAGGGCTAGCGGGAGGAGGATCCAAGAGACCCAGTACTTC
.,TRBV11-1,TRBJ2-3,.,CASSQDRDIDTDTQYF,TGTGCCAGCAGTCAAGACCGGGACATAGACACAGATACGCAGTATTTT
.,TRBV30,TRBJ1-1,once,CAWSVKSPEAFF,TGTGCCTGGAGTGTAAAAAGCCCTGAAGCTTTCTTT
.,TRBV29-1,TRBJ2-3,.,CSVSETDTQYF,TGCAGCGTTAGTGAGACAGATACGCAGTATTTT
.,TRBV11-2,TRBJ2-2,few,CASSPSGTWDTGELFF,TGTGCCAGCAGCCCCTCCGGGACATGGGACACCGGGGAGCTGTTTTTT
.,TRBV25-1,TRBJ1-2,few,CASSEAANYGYTF,TGTGCCAGCAGTGAGGCCGCTAACTATGGCTACACCTTC
.,TRBV4-1,TRBJ2-5,.,CASSQDLGAGPPRETQYF,TGCGCCAGCAGCCAAGATCTTGGGGCAGGTCCCCCTAGAGAGACCCAGTACTTC
TRBD2,TRBV7-3,TRBJ2-1,.,CASSTLAGVEQFF,TGTGCCAGCAGCACCCTAGCGGGAGTTGAGCAGTTCTTC
TRBD1,TRBV29-1,TRBJ1-2,.,CSVGEGQFDGYTF,TGCAGCGTTGGAGAGGGACAGTTCGATGGCTACACCTTC
TRBD1,TRBV19,TRBJ2-7,.,CASSIQGQGGDEQYF,TGTGCCAGTAGTATTCAGGGACAGGGTGGCGACGAGCAGTACTTC
.,TRBV3-1/TRBV3-2,TRBJ1-5,.,CASSQEGTTQSNQPQHF,TGTGCCAGCAGCCAAGAGGGGACAACCCAAAGCAATCAGCCCCAGCATTTT
.,TRBV12-3/TRBV12-4,TRBJ1-5,.,CASSLGGPQPQHF,TGTGCCAGCAGTTTAGGGGGGCCTCAGCCCCAGCATTTT
.,TRBV29-1,TRBJ2-2,.,CSVRRDSDTGELFF,TGCAGCGTCCGACGCGACAGTGACACCGGGGAGCTGTTTTTT